This TCR beta chain was found in a study of shared clonotypes between healthy human individuals (dated by TCRdb to 2018 to 2020). The study in broad terms: The cohort included a few men and a couple of women between 18 and 49 years of age. Blood TCR repertoires of about 5 healthy adults were deeply sequenced to estimate repertoire size and the extent of clonotype sharing between individuals. Leukapheresis yielded between about 0.8 and 9.5 billion PBMCs per donor. For each donor, three plates each were used for CD4 naive and CD4 memory, two plates were used for CD8 naive, and one plate was used for CD8 memory. To increase sequencing depth and limit assay-specific biases, different laboratories used diverse techniques to prepare libraries and sequence TCR repertoires.

A note on this clone: Its antigen remains unidentified. Per-base qualities were not stored, and no clone one base away is much larger.

The investigation overall reported the following: Sampling was restricted to blood, and TCR repertoires in tissue are likely to differ from TCR repertoires in blood. Larger estimated clonotype richness was generally found for naive subsets than for memory subsets. Because the study included only a small number of donors, the genetic and exposure-history diversity represented was limited. Rarefaction of sorted-subset datasets indicated incomplete sequencing despite the large sequencing depth. Sharing across several donors was observed for 5% to 6.5% of naive CD4, over 3% of naive CD8, 2.3% of memory CD4, and about 0.4% of memory CD8 clonotypes. Based on pairwise subsampling, the degree of clonotype sharing among donors was expected to be affected by sequencing depth. Higher generation probabilities were observed for clonotypes shared by all four sorted-subset donors than for non-shared clonotypes.

Per the germline V gene, WSHSY is the CDR1 and SAAADI is the CDR2. The junction shows trimming of 4 bases on V and 5 bases on J, and the gene matches do not reach 7 bases of it. The CDR3 sequence holds 17 residues, the cysteine and phenylalanine included. The DNA shown is the 51-base CDR3, in frame from base 1. TCR CDR3 regions were amplified from genomic DNA by multiplex PCR using the deep immunoSEQ assay. Extracted genomic DNA from each cell subset was spread evenly across all wells of several immunoSEQ 96-well plates, with each plate serving as a replicate. For sorted subsets, each replicate PCR was loaded with 200 ng genomic DNA, equivalent to 32,000 or so T cell genomes. Purified libraries were measured with a Qubit 3.0 fluorometer, size-checked on a Bioanalyzer 2100, and measured again with the KAPA Library Quantification kit. Every immunoSEQ 96-well plate was sequenced on a dedicated single-read 150-cycle Illumina NextSeq 550 flow cell. The paper's processing steps were these. Because the immunoSEQ output held only junctional sequences and lacked quality scores, the filtering could not match the filtering applied to full-length reads. Sequences were annotated with PyIR, a Python wrapper for IgBLAST v1.9, and V/J genes and CDR3 were assigned using IMGT germline references. Any read was removed if the V/J assignment was weak (E-value above 1e-6), the CDR3 was missing, or the read contained stop codons, out-of-frame junctions, or ambiguous translated residues. V3J clonotypes were defined as sequences sharing the same inferred V gene, J gene, and CDR3 amino acid sequence. To compute the percentage overlap between repertoires, the number of shared unique clonotypes was divided by the size of the smaller repertoire. Richness of each repertoire was evaluated using RTK rarefaction, the Chao1 estimator, and Recon v2.1 estimates of unobserved clonotypes. For all TCRbeta clonotypes obtained by the gDNA method from a few donors, generation probabilities were computed with OLGA. Not all clones reach the TCRdb copy of this immuneACCESS table, which keeps in-frame sequences only. Checked studies attribute under half of the gap to unresolved V genes and leave the rest unexplained. D and trimming were read from the DNA, whereas the V and J calls and clone size are those reported in that table. Within this sample are 950,000 to 1,300,000 clones, with about three quarters of them counted one time only. The top ten clones comprise 1.4% to 1.5% of the sample.

The donors were healthy, HIV-negative adults who had no recently reported acute infections or vaccinations. Every donor was a Caucasian adult residing in Nashville, Tennessee, USA. CD4+ T cells were enriched by magnetic negative selection, after which naive cells were positively selected on CD45RA and the negative fraction was taken as the memory subset. After blood collection by leukapheresis, PBMCs were isolated using Ficoll-Histopaque density gradient centrifugation and then cryopreserved in the vapor phase of liquid nitrogen. Analytical flow cytometry was used to check the purity and quantity of each magnetically sorted T cell population. From each sorted fraction, genomic DNA was isolated and quantified by UV absorbance on a Nanodrop 2000c.

The specimen sequenced was memory CD4+ T cells sorted from blood. Taken with the paper, the label for cell subset or site translates to: CD45RA-negative fraction. The chain couples TRBV10-2 to TRBJ2-2; 13 middle bases align to TRBD2. This TCR was sampled from a man aged 18 to 29 in good health. Here is the DNA: TGCGCCAGCAGTGTGACTAGCGGGGGGCAGGGTACCGGGGAGCTGTTTTTT. Translation gives CASSVTSGGQGTGELFF.